This is a list of T cell receptor beta chains from one sample in a study of cytomegalovirus exposure and HLA in healthy donors. Profiling relied on immunoSEQ multiplex PCR, and the TCRdb table lists in-frame clones only, not all of them. The sample lists more than 85,000 clones; 69% were seen once. Sequencing used PBMCs. These receptors were obtained from a woman between 65 and 79 years old in good health and CMV-seropositive. CDR3s include the opening cysteine and the closing phenylalanine or tryptophan. D genes are given only for firm matches. Size is omitted from some rows. Given values are once, few, many or a class for expanded clones.

TRBJ2-5,TRBV2,.,TRBD2,CASSENIAGVSETQYF,TGTGCCAGCAGTGAAAATATAGCGGGGGTTTCTGAGACCCAGTACTTC
TRBJ1-5,TRBV30,.,TRBD1,CAWSVPGGPQHF,TGTGCCTGGAGTGTACCAGGGGGGCCCCAGCATTTT
TRBJ2-1,TRBV27,.,TRBD2,CASSSHGSGDNEQFF,TGTGCCAGCAGTTCCCACGGGAGCGGGGACAATGAGCAGTTCTTC
TRBJ1-4,TRBV7-6,.,.,CASSSGVQGSTNEKLFF,TGTGCCAGCAGCTCGGGGGTTCAGGGCTCAACTAATGAAAAACTGTTTTTT
TRBJ2-7,TRBV27,.,TRBD1,CASSLSGGGRQYF,TGTGCCAGCAGTTTATCAGGGGGCGGGCGACAGTACTTC
TRBJ1-2,TRBV5-1,.,TRBD1,CASSSGTDRVHGYTF,TGCGCCAGCAGCTCCGGGACGGACAGGGTCCATGGCTACACCTTC
TRBJ2-6,TRBV19,.,.,CASSIGGVLVGANVLTF,TGTGCCAGTAGTATCGGAGGAGTGCTAGTAGGGGCCAACGTCCTGACTTTC
TRBJ1-5,TRBV18,once,.,CASSPAGGNQPQHF,TGTGCCAGCTCACCAGCGGGGGGCAATCAGCCCCAGCATTTT
TRBJ1-2,TRBV19,.,TRBD1,CASSILQGVSGYTF,TGTGCCAGTAGTATCTTACAGGGGGTAAGTGGCTACACCTTC
TRBJ2-7,TRBV15,.,.,CATSRDPGGTYEQYF,TGTGCCACCAGCAGAGACCCCGGGGGAACCTACGAGCAGTACTTC
TRBJ2-3,TRBV7-8,.,.,CASSPWRGDTDTQYF,TGTGCCAGCAGCCCCTGGCGGGGTGACACAGATACGCAGTATTTT
TRBJ1-2,TRBV6-5,.,.,CASSYRGWGTNYGYTF,TGTGCCAGCAGTTACAGGGGCTGGGGTACTAACTATGGCTACACCTTC
TRBJ2-3,TRBV6-1,.,TRBD2,CAGSPRSGGTDTQYF,TGTGCCGGATCTCCGCGTAGCGGGGGCACAGATACGCAGTATTTT
TRBJ1-5,TRBV30,once,.,CAWSYDLGQPQHF,TGTGCCTGGAGTTACGACTTGGGTCAGCCCCAGCATTTT
TRBJ2-3,TRBV18,.,TRBD1,CASSPQGAADTQYF,TGTGCCAGCTCACCCCAGGGGGCTGCAGATACGCAGTATTTT
TRBJ2-7,TRBV2,.,.,CASSESGHEQYF,TGTGCCAGCAGTGAAAGTGGGCACGAGCAGTACTTC
TRBJ1-2,TRBV6-1,.,TRBD1,CASSEGGTANYGYTF,TGTGCCAGCAGTGAAGGGGGGACAGCTAACTATGGCTACACCTTC
TRBJ1-1,TRBV10-3,.,TRBD1,CAITVDRGGTEAFF,TGTGCCATCACCGTTGACAGGGGTGGTACTGAAGCTTTCTTT
TRBJ1-1,TRBV2,few,.,CASNHGQLNTEAFF,TGTGCCAGCAACCATGGACAGTTGAACACTGAAGCTTTCTTT
TRBJ2-7,TRBV30,.,.,CAWKAGNYEQYF,TGTGCCTGGAAAGCAGGGAACTACGAGCAGTACTTC
TRBJ1-1,TRBV6-5,.,.,CASSYGDMNTEAFF,TGTGCCAGCAGTTATGGAGATATGAACACTGAAGCTTTCTTT
TRBJ2-1,TRBV4-2,.,TRBD2,CASSQGGTSGGIEQFF,TGTGCCAGCAGCCAAGGAGGGACTAGCGGGGGTATTGAGCAGTTCTTC
TRBJ2-3,TRBV6-6,.,TRBD2,CASRPLGLASTDTQYF,TGTGCCAGCAGACCCTTGGGACTAGCGAGCACAGATACGCAGTATTTT
TRBJ1-6,TRBV5-1,.,.,CASSLSEVNNSPLHF,TGCGCCAGCAGCTTGTCGGAGGTCAATAATTCACCCCTCCACTTT
TRBJ1-4,TRBV7-2,.,TRBD1,CASSQQGVGEKLFF,TGTGCCAGCAGCCAACAGGGGGTCGGTGAAAAACTGTTTTTT
TRBJ2-5,TRBV2,few,.,CASSDIGAYKQETQYF,TGTGCCAGCAGTGATATAGGAGCGTATAAGCAAGAGACCCAGTACTTC
TRBJ2-5,TRBV4-3,few,.,CASSQEAVSPRAQYF,TGCGCCAGCAGCCAAGAGGCCGTGAGCCCCCGGGCCCAGTACTTC
TRBJ2-7,TRBV6-6,.,TRBD2,CASSSGLAGGGYEQYF,TGTGCCAGCAGTTCCGGACTAGCGGGGGGGGGTTACGAGCAGTACTTC
TRBJ1-2,TRBV19,.,.,CASSIDPGGYGYTF,TGTGCCAGTAGTATAGATCCGGGTGGCTATGGCTACACCTTC
TRBJ1-1,TRBV19,.,TRBD1,CASSIPQGGNTEAFF,TGTGCCAGTAGTATACCTCAGGGGGGAAACACTGAAGCTTTCTTT
TRBJ1-2,TRBV2,.,.,CASSEGAAYGYTF,TGTGCCAGCAGTGAAGGAGCGGCCTATGGCTACACCTTC
TRBJ2-1,TRBV4-1,.,TRBD2,CASSQSSGGAFEQFF,TGCGCCAGCAGCCAATCTAGCGGGGGGGCCTTTGAGCAGTTCTTC
TRBJ2-1,TRBV9,.,.,CASSKLTTKQFF,TGTGCCAGCAGCAAGTTGACGACAAAGCAGTTCTTC
TRBJ2-2,TRBV7-6,.,TRBD2,CASSLTSGANTGELFF,TGTGCCAGCAGCCTTACTAGCGGCGCGAACACCGGGGAGCTGTTTTTT
TRBJ1-5,TRBV19,few,TRBD1,CASSPRDRASNQPQHF,TGTGCCAGTAGCCCCCGGGACAGGGCATCTAATCAGCCCCAGCATTTT
TRBJ1-2,TRBV10-3,.,TRBD1,CAISATGLYGYTF,TGTGCCATCAGTGCGACAGGGCTCTATGGCTACACCTTC
TRBJ2-7,TRBV6-6,.,TRBD1,CASGTAHSYEQYF,TGTGCCAGCGGGACAGCACACTCCTACGAGCAGTACTTC
TRBJ2-1,TRBV7-9,.,.,CASSPTLSSYNEQFF,TGTGCCAGCAGCCCCACCCTGAGCTCCTACAATGAGCAGTTCTTC
TRBJ2-1,TRBV4-3,.,TRBD1,CASTRGTGLYNEQFF,TGCGCCAGCACCCGCGGGACAGGGCTCTACAATGAGCAGTTCTTC
TRBJ1-1,TRBV6-5,.,.,CASSYQGGSTEAFF,TGTGCCAGCAGTTACCAGGGCGGGAGCACTGAAGCTTTCTTT
TRBJ2-1,TRBV4-1,.,TRBD2,CASSPLEGLAGGVQFF,TGCGCCAGCAGCCCTCTCGAGGGACTAGCGGGGGGAGTGCAGTTCTTC
TRBJ2-3,TRBV2,.,TRBD1,CASKLTGGSTDTQYF,TGTGCCAGCAAGTTGACAGGGGGCTCCACAGATACGCAGTATTTT
TRBJ2-7,TRBV18,.,.,CASSPSAGGSYEQYF,TGTGCCAGCTCACCATCAGCAGGTGGCTCCTACGAGCAGTACTTC
TRBJ2-3,TRBV5-1,.,.,CASSLELGGTDTQYF,TGCGCCAGCAGCTTGGAGTTGGGAGGCACAGATACGCAGTATTTT
TRBJ2-1,TRBV27,.,.,CASSPRGRGQASYNEQFF,TGTGCCAGCAGTCCTCGGGGGCGAGGACAGGCGTCCTACAATGAGCAGTTCTTC
TRBJ2-3,TRBV11-2,.,.,CASSSQGVSTDTQYF,TGTGCCAGCAGCTCGCAAGGGGTGAGCACAGATACGCAGTATTTT
TRBJ1-6,TRBV27,.,.,CASSFSPIAPLHF,TGTGCCAGCAGTTTCTCCCCAATAGCACCCCTCCACTTT
TRBJ2-1,TRBV7-9,.,TRBD2,CASSLSGLTSGGYNEQFF,TGTGCCAGCAGCTTATCGGGCCTTACTAGCGGGGGATACAATGAGCAGTTCTTC
TRBJ1-2,TRBV11-1,.,TRBD1,CASSPDRGVGYGYTF,TGTGCCAGCAGCCCTGACAGGGGAGTAGGGTATGGCTACACCTTC
TRBJ1-1,TRBV6-5,.,.,CASSPQRAEAFF,TGTGCCAGCAGCCCACAGAGAGCTGAAGCTTTCTTT
TRBJ2-3,TRBV30,few,.,CAWRAGATDTQYF,TGTGCCTGGAGAGCAGGGGCCACAGATACGCAGTATTTT
TRBJ1-6,TRBV12-1,.,.,CASLGGVNSPLHF,TGTGCCAGCCTCGGGGGGGTCAATTCACCCCTCCACTTT
TRBJ2-7,TRBV6-5,.,TRBD1,CASRSSGGGREQYF,TGTGCCAGCCGCTCGTCAGGGGGTGGACGCGAGCAGTACTTC
TRBJ2-7,TRBV7-2,few,.,CASSPSAGSSYEQYF,TGTGCCAGCAGCCCCTCTGCGGGGAGCTCCTACGAGCAGTACTTC
TRBJ2-1,TRBV2,few,TRBD2,CASSRGAGGYNEQFF,TGTGCCAGCAGTCGAGGGGCGGGGGGCTACAATGAGCAGTTCTTC